The T cell receptor (beta chain) described here comes from a study of blood T cells in healthy people across ages. A sample-barcoded 5' primer and a J-beta primer mix were used in a second PCR of roughly 7 to 11 cycles. TCRdb recomputed calls from the 5' RACE reads with MiXCR, one row per CDR3 protein. The top ten clones hold more than 20% of a sample with roughly 1.9 million distinct CDR3 sequences, about two fifths of them seen once. Trimming cost V 2 bases and J 3 bases, with 10 bases left between them. Germline CDR1 is MNHEY and CDR2 is SVGEGT. CDR3 length: 14 residues. This receptor was taken from a human donor in good health. Sample: blood. The chain joins TRBV6-2 or TRBV6-3 to TRBJ1-1; weak D call: TRBD1 (6 bases). The CDR3 DNA is TGTGCCAGCAGTTACAAAACAGGGCACACTGAAGCTTTCTTT. The encoded protein is CASSYKTGHTEAFF.